These 21 T cell receptor beta chains came from one sample sequenced in a study of cytomegalovirus exposure and HLA in healthy donors. 13 Jbeta primers and 60 Vbeta primers were used for the PCR. The repertoire was sequenced with immunoSEQ multiplex PCR; TCRdb's copy has only in-frame clones and lacks some. The sample includes over 45,000 clones, around 83% of them seen just once. Sequenced material: PBMCs. Receptor source: a man aged 30 to 39 in good health and CMV-seronegative.

The chain employs TRBV7-2 and TRBJ2-1; D unclear. CDR3 size: 12 residues. The germline V gene has CDR1 SGHTA and CDR2 FQGNSA. Trimming pared 5 bases from V and 0 bases from J, leaving 2 bases between. CDR3 coding DNA: TGTGCCAGCAGCCGCTCCTACAATGAGCAGTTCTTC. It codes for CASSRSYNEQFF. The variable domain in full, completed from reference TRBV7-2 and TRBJ2-1, reads GAGVSQSPSNKVTEKGKDVELRCDPISGHTALYWYRQSLGQGLEFLIYFQGNSAPDKSGLPSDRFSAERTGGSVSTLTIQRTQQEDSAVYLCASSRSYNEQFFGPGTRLTVL.

The chain uses TRBV28 and TRBJ2-7, with TRBD2 identical over 9 bases. This CDR3 region has 15 residues. Losses at the gene ends were 5 bases for V and 6 bases for J; bases not matched to a gene: 11. CDR1 is MDHEN and CDR2 is SYDVKM in the germline V gene. CDR3 nucleotide sequence: TGTGCCAGCAGTCCGCCGGGTGCGGGGGGGAGCGAGCAGTACTTC. Its translation: CASSPPGAGGSEQYF.

The chain uses TRBV5-4 and TRBJ2-7, with unresolved D. V was trimmed by 4 bases and J by 0 bases, leaving 5 bases between them. This CDR3 region has 12 residues. Germline V gene data show CDR1 as SGHNT and CDR2 as YYREEE (reference sequence). DNA of the CDR3: TGTGCCAGCAGCACAAGCTCCTACGAGCAGTACTTC. This sequence encodes CASSTSSYEQYF.

V is TRBV19 and J is TRBJ2-2, with D possibly TRBD2 on 6 matching bases. Germline V gives CDR1 LNHDA, CDR2 SQIVND (reference sequence). This CDR3 spans 15 amino acids. The V and J ends lost 5 bases and 6 bases respectively, with 16 bases between them. Here the CDR3 reads CASSFGTLGSGELFF. The CDR3 DNA is TGTGCCAGTAGTTTCGGGACTCTTGGTTCCGGGGAGCTGTTTTTT. Full variable domain (rest looked up from reference TRBV19 and TRBJ2-2): DGGITQSPKYLFRKEGQNVTLSCEQNLNHDAMYWYRQDPGQGLRLIYYSQIVNDFQKGDIAEGYSVSREKKESFPLTVTSAQKNPTAFYLCASSFGTLGSGELFFGEGSRLTVL.

V is TRBV5-1 and J is TRBJ2-2; TRBD2 aligns across 7 bases. CDR1 SGHRS and CDR2 YFSETQ come from the germline V gene. Trimming at V came to 1 base and at J to 2 bases, leaving 5 bases not matched to a gene. The CDR3 is 16 amino acids. This CDR3 is CASSLRVAGNTGELFF. The CDR3 nucleotides are TGCGCCAGCAGCTTGAGGGTAGCGGGTAACACCGGGGAGCTGTTTTTT.

The chain combines TRBV19 with TRBJ2-3; TRBD2 aligns across 9 bases. The length of the CDR3 is 15 residues. The trim removed 3 bases at V and 5 bases at J, leaving 6 bases unmatched. Germline V lookup: CDR1 LNHDA, CDR2 SQIVND (reference sequence). The CDR3 DNA reads as TGTGCCAGTAGTATTGGCGGGGGGGCCTTAGATACGCAGTATTTT. Translation: CASSIGGGALDTQYF.

The chain joins TRBV5-6 to TRBJ2-2, with D maybe TRBD2 (6 bases). Trimming pared 6 bases from V and 1 base from J, leaving 16 bases between. This CDR3 region has 16 residues. Per the germline V gene, CDR1 is SGHDT and CDR2 is YYEEEE. Written as DNA, the CDR3 is TGTGCCAGCAAGACTATAGGGACTCGGAACACCGGGGAGCTGTTTTTT. The encoded protein is CASKTIGTRNTGELFF.

The rearrangement uses TRBV7-8 and TRBJ1-1, with 9 bases identical to TRBD1. V was pared by 4 bases and J by 1 base, with 1 base of the junction left unmatched. CDR1 and CDR2 (germline): SGHVS, FQNEAQ. The CDR3 covers 14 residues. The CDR3 loop is CASSSGQGNTEAFF. The CDR3 DNA reads as TGTGCCAGCAGCTCGGGACAGGGGAACACTGAAGCTTTCTTT.

The chain recombines TRBV4-1 with TRBJ1-5; the D gene is possibly TRBD1 (5 bases). Germline CDR1 and CDR2: MGHRA and YSYEKL. With 0 bases removed from V and 1 base from J, the gap between germline ends came to 13 bases. The CDR3 totals 17 residues. CDR3 DNA: TGCGCCAGCAGCCAAGAGGCTCGGGGGAGGAGCAATCAGCCCCAGCATTTT. Amino acids: CASSQEARGRSNQPQHF.

This rearrangement joins TRBV7-8 to TRBJ2-7, with D possibly matching TRBD2 (5 bases). The ends were cut back, 2 bases at V and 5 bases at J, with 16 bases in the middle. Looked up from germline, CDR1 is SGHVS and CDR2 is FQNEAQ. The CDR3 has 15 amino acids. The CDR3 DNA reads as TGTGCCAGCAGCTTAAGTGGGCAGCTGGGAGACGAGCAGTACTTC. It specifies CASSLSGQLGDEQYF.

This sequence joins TRBV11-2 and TRBJ2-7; TRBD2 aligns across 8 bases. The CDR3 contains 16 residues. With 5 bases clipped from V and 2 bases from J, the junction kept 11 bases outside the gene matches. Germline CDR1 and CDR2: SGHAT and FQNNGV. CDR3 nucleotide sequence: TGTGCCAGCAGCCTGGGGGGACTAGAACTTACCTACGAGCAGTACTTC. Its translation is CASSLGGLELTYEQYF. The whole variable domain, filled in from reference TRBV11-2 and TRBJ2-7, reads EAGVAQSPRYKIIEKRQSVAFWCNPISGHATLYWYQQILGQGPKLLIQFQNNGVVDDSQLPKDRFSAERLKGVDSTLKIQPAKLEDSAVYLCASSLGGLELTYEQYFGPGTRLTVT.

This clone appeared a few times. The genes are TRBV2 and TRBJ2-7, with D possibly TRBD1 on 6 matching bases. Germline V gives CDR1 SNHLY, CDR2 FYNNEI. The CDR3 consists of 15 residues. Trimming took 6 bases from V and 3 from J, leaving 18 bases between them. The CDR3, as DNA: TGTGCCAGCAGATCCGGACAGATAAGTAACTACGAGCAGTACTTC. Encoded protein: CASRSGQISNYEQYF. The variable domain in full, completed from reference TRBV2 and TRBJ2-7, reads EPEVTQTPSHQVTQMGQEVILRCVPISNHLYFYWYRQILGQKVEFLVSFYNNEISEKSEIFDDQFSVERPDGSNFTLKIRSTKLEDSAMYFCASRSGQISNYEQYFGPGTRLTVT.

This chain connects TRBV7-9 to TRBJ1-1; the D gene is possibly TRBD1 (6 bases). The CDR3 runs to 15 residues. Trimming removed 5 bases from V and 2 bases from J, with 15 bases in between. Germline V gene sequence: CDR1 SEHNR, CDR2 FQNEAQ (reference sequence). The CDR3 bases are TGTGCCAGCAGCGCCGCCGGGACAAGAAACACTGAAGCTTTCTTT. Its translation: CASSAAGTRNTEAFF.

In its sample, this clone was seen once. This chain joins TRBV5-1 and TRBJ2-5; D perhaps matches TRBD1 (6 bases). Germline V gives CDR1 SGHRS, CDR2 YFSETQ. CDR3 size: 15 residues. V lost 4 bases and J lost 4, with 17 bases in between. CDR3 amino acids: CASSDPRAGAETQYF. The CDR3 DNA follows: TGCGCCAGCAGCGATCCTCGAGCAGGGGCAGAGACCCAGTACTTC.

V gene TRBV6-6 combines with J gene TRBJ2-7; 12 bases agree with TRBD1. This CDR3 is 16 amino acids long. The junction had 5 bases not matched to a gene; V was cut back by 0 bases and J by 5 bases. Germline CDR1 is MNHNY and CDR2 is SVGAGI (reference sequence). The CDR3 here is CASSYSGTGGLDEQYF. CDR3 DNA sequence: TGTGCCAGCAGTTACTCTGGGACAGGGGGCTTGGACGAGCAGTACTTC.

This chain joins TRBV2 and TRBJ2-3; D unresolved. The ends were cut back, 6 bases at V and 1 base at J, with 8 bases in the middle. This CDR3 has 13 residues. CDR1 is SNHLY and CDR2 is FYNNEI in the germline V gene. This CDR3 is CASRAQGTDTQYF. In DNA, the CDR3 is TGTGCCAGCAGAGCCCAGGGCACAGATACGCAGTATTTT.

The V call is TRBV18, the J call TRBJ2-2; 11 nucleotides agree with TRBD2. The V gene end was trimmed by 3 bases and the J gene end by 7 bases; junction bases not matched to a gene: 1. CDR1 is KGHSH and CDR2 is LQKENI in the germline V gene. The CDR3 contains 14 residues. CDR3 DNA: TGTGCCAGCTCACCGACTAGCGGGATCGGGGAGCTGTTTTTT. It yields the protein CASSPTSGIGELFF.

Points on this clone: In the same sample, other DNA sequences code for this CDR3. This chain uses TRBV2 with TRBJ2-2; 7 bases map to TRBD2. This CDR3 spans 15 amino acids. Germline lookup yields CDR1 SNHLY and CDR2 FYNNEI. V lost 2 bases, J lost 4 bases, and 4 bases stayed unmatched. CDR3 DNA: TGTGCCAGCAGTGAATATCGGGGGGTCACCGGGGAGCTGTTTTTT. Residues: CASSEYRGVTGELFF.

This rearrangement joins TRBV5-5 to TRBJ2-7; D remains unclear. V dropped 4 bases and J dropped 3 bases, with 14 bases sitting between them. The CDR3 length is 14 residues. The germline V gene has CDR1 SGHKS and CDR2 YYEKEE (reference sequence). DNA for the CDR3: TGTGCCAGCAGCCCCTTGACTCGAGTCTACGAGCAGTACTTC. This encodes CASSPLTRVYEQYF.

V usage is TRBV7-2 and J usage is TRBJ2-3; possibly TRBD2 for D (5 bases). The CDR3 has 15 amino acids. The ends were cut back, 6 bases at V and 4 bases at J, with 17 bases in the middle. Germline V lookup: CDR1 SGHTA, CDR2 FQGNSA. The CDR3 DNA sequence: TGTGCCAGCAGTGTAGGGTGGGAGCGGTCAGATACGCAGTATTTT. This encodes CASSVGWERSDTQYF.

This clone was counted between two and nine times. V usage is TRBV6-1 and J usage is TRBJ2-1, with 7 bases lining up with TRBD2. The CDR3 covers 15 residues. J lost 6 bases, V lost 0 bases, and 5 bases had no gene match. Germline CDR1 MNHNS, CDR2 SASEGT. CDR3 residues: CASSEAWEGGNEQFF. Here the CDR3 DNA reads TGTGCCAGCAGTGAAGCGTGGGAGGGTGGCAATGAGCAGTTCTTC.